Below, 27 T cell receptor beta chains from the same sample are listed, as sequenced in a study of T cell repertoires in aging, cancer and after chemotherapy. Rearranged V-D-J TRB sequences were amplified with a mixed TRB-A/B primer pool. TCRdb independently ran MiXCR on the multiplex PCR reads; one entry per CDR3 protein. The data hold around 1,800 distinct CDR3 sequences, with 45% to 60% observed a single time. The template was genomic DNA from peripheral blood, not RNA. Sequences were obtained from blood. Every receptor here comes from a human donor with a blood cancer.

The chain combines TRBV19 with TRBJ2-2, with 10 bases identical to TRBD2. The CDR3 runs to 15 residues. The junction had 3 bases not matched to a gene; V was cut back by 4 bases and J by 4 bases. Germline loops: CDR1 LNHDA, CDR2 SQIVND (reference sequence). The CDR3 nucleotides read TGTGCCAGTAGTAAGGTAGCGGGAGGCACCGGGGAGCTGTTTTTT. Its translation: CASSKVAGGTGELFF.

A note on this clonotype: This could be a read error, since a much larger clone is one nucleotide away. The DNA of the CDR3 is TGTGCCAGCAGTTACTCGGGGGGGAGATCCTACAATGAGCAGTTCTTC. Protein: CASSYSGGRSYNEQFF. This sequence joins TRBV6-2 or TRBV6-3 and TRBJ2-1; TRBD2 matches 7 bases. Germline V gene lookup returns CDR1 MNHEY and CDR2 SVGEGT. The CDR3 covers 16 residues. V was clipped by 0 bases and J by 1 base; unmatched bases: 3.

A few counts support this clonotype. The rearrangement links TRBV6-5 to TRBJ2-2, with 9 bases that match TRBD2. V shed 4 bases and J 1 base; nucleotides not matched to a gene: 1. This CDR3 has 15 residues. Germline CDR1 reads MNHEY; CDR2 reads SVGAGI. CDR3: CASSLTSGNTGELFF. The CDR3 region has the DNA TGTGCCAGCAGTTTGACTAGCGGGAACACCGGGGAGCTGTTTTTT.

CDR3 amino acids: CASSPGQLGDTQYF. DNA for the CDR3: TGTGCCAGCAGCCCGGGACAGCTTGGAGATACGCAGTATTTT. The chain couples TRBV6-5 to TRBJ2-3; TRBD1 matches 7 bases. The CDR3 loop spans 14 amino acids. Germline V gene data show CDR1 as MNHEY and CDR2 as SVGAGI. J was trimmed by 5 bases and V by 6 bases; bases with no gene match: 8.

The V and J genes are TRBV6-5 and TRBJ2-1, with D hard to call. Germline-derived CDR1 and CDR2 are MNHEY and SVGAGI. The CDR3 runs to 13 residues. Trimming took 5 bases from V and 2 from J, leaving 7 bases between them. The CDR3 region is CASSPLAYNEQFF. As DNA, the CDR3 is TGTGCCAGCAGTCCATTAGCCTACAATGAGCAGTTCTTC.

Sample share makes this clonotype medium-sized. This chain's CDR3 is CASSLAGERKTQYF. DNA for the CDR3: TGTGCCAGCAGCTTGGCAGGTGAAAGAAAGACCCAGTACTTC. The chain links TRBV5-6 to TRBJ2-5; D unresolved. Trimming shortened V by 0 bases and J by 6 bases, and 12 bases separated the two germline ends. The CDR3 covers 14 residues. Germline CDR1 and CDR2: SGHDT and YYEEEE.

There are a few counts of this clonotype. This chain uses TRBV5-6 with TRBJ1-3, with D possibly being TRBD1 (5 bases). Germline assignment: CDR1 SGHDT and CDR2 YYEEEE. The CDR3 sequence is 13 residues long. Trimming removed 3 bases from V and 9 bases from J, with 13 bases in between. The CDR3 nucleotides read TGTGCCAGCAGCTCCAGGGTTGGTAGCACCATATATTTT. It codes for CASSSRVGSTIYF.

A few counts support this clonotype. The chain employs TRBV30 and TRBJ2-2, with D tentatively TRBD2 (5 bases). The germline V gene encodes CDR1 GTSNPN and CDR2 SVGIG (reference sequence). Trimming cost V 0 bases and J 1 base, with 6 bases left between them. The CDR3 covers 14 residues. CDR3 residues: CAWSVRGNTGELFF. The CDR3 region has the DNA TGTGCCTGGAGTGTACGGGGGAACACCGGGGAGCTGTTTTTT.

This rearrangement joins TRBV6-5 to TRBJ1-1; D is ambiguous. Trimming took off 0 bases at V and 0 bases at J, with 5 bases between the two ends. The CDR3 loop spans 14 amino acids. Germline V gene lookup returns CDR1 MNHEY and CDR2 SVGAGI. This CDR3 is CASSYSHMNTEAFF. For the CDR3, the DNA is TGTGCCAGCAGTTACTCGCACATGAACACTGAAGCTTTCTTT.

The sample holds a few counts of this clonotype. The chain recombines TRBV29-1 with TRBJ2-5, with 11 positions matching TRBD2. CDR1 SQVTM and CDR2 ANQGSEA come from the germline V gene. V shed 6 bases and J 7 bases; nucleotides not matched to a gene: 7. The CDR3 length is 13 residues. The CDR3 DNA reads as TGCAGCGTCGGTAGGGGGACTAGCGGGACCCAGTACTTC. Translation: CSVGRGTSGTQYF.

The rearrangement links TRBV29-1 to TRBJ1-2; D remains unclear. Germline CDR1 SQVTM, CDR2 ANQGSEA. V lost 3 bases and J 3 bases, leaving 8 bases between the germline ends. The length of the CDR3 is 12 residues. CDR3 coding DNA: TGCAGCGTTGAGTATAGGGACTATGGCTACACCTTC. Translation gives CSVEYRDYGYTF.

The J gene is TRBJ2-7, the V gene TRBV6-1; D possibly corresponds to TRBD2 (6 bases). Trimming left V 6 bases short and J 4 bases short, with 19 bases between. The CDR3 totals 15 residues. Germline lookup yields CDR1 MNHNS and CDR2 SASEGT. CDR3: CASRGWDSLGYEQYF. The CDR3 DNA reads TGTGCCAGCAGGGGTTGGGACTCACTCGGATACGAGCAGTACTTC.

The chain joins TRBV6-2 or TRBV6-3 to TRBJ2-3, with D perhaps given as TRBD1 or TRBD2 (5 bases each). This CDR3 comprises 13 residues. V was clipped by 6 bases and J by 2 bases, with 9 bases between them. In germline, CDR1 is MNHEY, CDR2 SVGEGT. CDR3 in amino acids: CASRRGSTDTQYF. The CDR3 DNA reads TGTGCCAGCAGGAGGGGCTCCACAGATACGCAGTATTTT.

This clonotype was detected a few times. The rearrangement links TRBV7-2 to TRBJ1-1, with 10 bases lining up with TRBD1. This CDR3 contains 13 residues. Germline V gene data show CDR1 as SGHTA and CDR2 as FQGNSA. The trim removed 4 bases at V and 6 bases at J, leaving 2 bases unmatched. The CDR3 bases are TGTGCCAGCAGCTCCGGGACAGGGGCTGAAGCTTTCTTT. The encoded protein is CASSSGTGAEAFF.

The gene calls are TRBV27 and TRBJ2-7; D ambiguous. CDR1 and CDR2 (germline): MNHEY, SMNVEV (reference sequence). Trimming stripped 6 bases from V and 6 bases from J, with 15 bases between. The CDR3 extends over 13 amino acids. The CDR3 coding sequence is TGTGCCAGCAGCCCAAGTTGGGTGTCCGAGCAGTACTTC. It encodes CASSPSWVSEQYF.

This clonotype has only a few counts. The rearrangement uses TRBV27 and TRBJ2-7; D perhaps matches TRBD2 (6 bases). This CDR3 contains 14 residues. The ends were cut back, 8 bases at V and 4 bases at J, with 18 bases in the middle. Germline assignment: CDR1 MNHEY and CDR2 SMNVEV (reference sequence). CDR3 residues: CASFGGSGGYEQYF. The CDR3 DNA is TGTGCCAGCTTCGGGGGTAGCGGAGGGTACGAGCAGTACTTC.

The chain links TRBV29-1 to TRBJ1-1, with a tentative D call TRBD1 (5 bases). Trimming took 5 bases from V and 1 from J, leaving 14 bases between them. The germline V gene has CDR1 SQVTM and CDR2 ANQGSEA. The CDR3 spans 14 residues. CDR3 coding DNA: TGCAGCGTTTCCCGAGGGGTCGGGAACACTGAAGCTTTCTTT. This translates into CSVSRGVGNTEAFF.

This clonotype was found a few times. This chain connects TRBV6-5 to TRBJ2-6; weak D call: TRBD2 (6 bases). The length of the CDR3 is 17 residues. Germline V gives CDR1 MNHEY, CDR2 SVGAGI. Trimming pared 6 bases from V and 0 bases from J, leaving 15 bases between. CDR3 in amino acids: CASRPSGLSSGANVLTF. The CDR3 DNA is TGTGCCAGCAGACCATCGGGACTGAGCTCTGGGGCCAACGTCCTGACTTTC.

The V and J genes are TRBV15 and TRBJ2-3, with D maybe TRBD2 (6 bases). The CDR3 totals 16 residues. Trimming shortened V by 4 bases and J by 2 bases, and 16 bases separated the two germline ends. The V gene's germline CDR1 is LNHNV and CDR2 YYDKDF (reference sequence). This chain's CDR3 is CATSNLGTSSTDTQYF. The CDR3, as DNA: TGTGCCACCAGCAATCTGGGGACTTCCTCCACAGATACGCAGTATTTT.

This clonotype appeared a single time. The junction departs from germline at one end; a sequencing error may be responsible. J is TRBJ2-3 and V is TRBV29-1; 15 nucleotides line up with TRBD2. The length of the CDR3 is 16 residues. CDR1 SQVTM and CDR2 ANQGSEA come from the germline V gene. CDR3: CSAQRGLAGGSDTKYF. The CDR3 region has the DNA TGCAGCGCCCAAAGGGGACTAGCGGGAGGATCGGATACGAAGTATTTT.

J is TRBJ2-3 and V is TRBV19, with 9 bases fitting TRBD2. This CDR3 is built from 14 residues. Losses at the gene ends were 10 bases for V and 0 bases for J; bases not matched to a gene: 5. The V gene's germline CDR1 is LNHDA and CDR2 SQIVND (reference sequence). The CDR3 nucleotides read TGTGCCACGACTAGCGGTCTGAGCACAGATACGCAGTATTTT. It is translated as CATTSGLSTDTQYF. The complete variable domain, with remaining parts taken from reference TRBV19 and TRBJ2-3, reads DGGITQSPKYLFRKEGQNVTLSCEQNLNHDAMYWYRQDPGQGLRLIYYSQIVNDFQKGDIAEGYSVSREKKESFPLTVTSAQKNPTAFYLCATTSGLSTDTQYFGPGTRLTVL.

This clonotype was detected only once. The CDR3: CASSRTASSYEQYF. The CDR3 DNA reads as TGTGCCAGCAGTCGGACTGCCAGCTCCTACGAGCAGTACTTC. The J gene is TRBJ2-7, the V gene TRBV6-5; D is possibly TRBD2 (5 bases). CDR3 size: 14 residues. V was shortened by 5 bases and J by 0 bases, with 11 bases between the two germline ends. Germline-derived CDR1 and CDR2 are MNHEY and SVGAGI.

The chain combines TRBV6-6 with TRBJ1-5; D is perhaps TRBD1 (6 bases). CDR1 MNHNY and CDR2 SVGAGI come from the germline V gene (reference sequence). The V end was cut by 1 base, the J end by 2 bases, with 9 bases between. This CDR3 has 15 amino acids. The CDR3 sequence is CASSYFRGGNQPQHF. The CDR3 region has the DNA TGTGCCAGCAGTTACTTCAGGGGTGGCAATCAGCCCCAGCATTTT.

In this sample, this clonotype turned up a few times. The rearrangement joins TRBV5-6 to TRBJ2-2, with TRBD2 matching 7 bases. Germline CDR1 SGHDT, CDR2 YYEEEE. The V gene end was trimmed by 2 bases and the J gene end by 3 bases; junction bases not matched to a gene: 10. The length of the CDR3 is 17 residues. This chain's CDR3 is CASSFLISSGDTGELFF. CDR3 in DNA: TGTGCCAGCAGCTTCCTCATTTCTAGCGGCGACACCGGGGAGCTGTTTTTT.

The V and J genes are TRBV6-5 and TRBJ2-7; D is uncertain. CDR1 is MNHEY, CDR2 SVGAGI, per germline. The germline V and J ends were trimmed by 5 bases and 1 base, with 3 bases remaining between them. This CDR3 spans 11 amino acids. Here the CDR3 reads CASSASYEQYF. The CDR3 DNA reads TGTGCCAGCAGTGCGTCCTACGAGCAGTACTTC.

The chain is built from TRBV15 and TRBJ1-4; unclear D gene. The CDR3 length is 12 residues. The germline gives CDR1 LNHNV, CDR2 YYDKDF (reference sequence). Trimming left V 7 bases short and J 5 bases short, with 8 bases between. CDR3 coding DNA: TGTGCCACCAATGAGGCAAATGAAAAACTGTTTTTT. This encodes CATNEANEKLFF. Supplemented by reference TRBV15 and TRBJ1-4, the full variable domain reads DAMVIQNPRYQVTQFGKPVTLSCSQTLNHNVMYWYQQKSSQAPKLLFHYYDKDFNNEADTPDNFQSRRPNTSFCFLDIRSPGLGDTAMYLCATNEANEKLFFGSGTQLSVL.

The chain recombines TRBV6-5 with TRBJ2-3, with 12 bases lining up with TRBD1. CDR1 and CDR2 from the germline V gene are MNHEY and SVGAGI. V dropped 0 bases and J dropped 4; count of bases not matched to a gene: 2. The CDR3 has 16 amino acids. CDR3 region: CASSYSRDRGPDTQYF. For the CDR3, the DNA is TGTGCCAGCAGTTACTCCCGGGACAGGGGGCCAGATACGCAGTATTTT.